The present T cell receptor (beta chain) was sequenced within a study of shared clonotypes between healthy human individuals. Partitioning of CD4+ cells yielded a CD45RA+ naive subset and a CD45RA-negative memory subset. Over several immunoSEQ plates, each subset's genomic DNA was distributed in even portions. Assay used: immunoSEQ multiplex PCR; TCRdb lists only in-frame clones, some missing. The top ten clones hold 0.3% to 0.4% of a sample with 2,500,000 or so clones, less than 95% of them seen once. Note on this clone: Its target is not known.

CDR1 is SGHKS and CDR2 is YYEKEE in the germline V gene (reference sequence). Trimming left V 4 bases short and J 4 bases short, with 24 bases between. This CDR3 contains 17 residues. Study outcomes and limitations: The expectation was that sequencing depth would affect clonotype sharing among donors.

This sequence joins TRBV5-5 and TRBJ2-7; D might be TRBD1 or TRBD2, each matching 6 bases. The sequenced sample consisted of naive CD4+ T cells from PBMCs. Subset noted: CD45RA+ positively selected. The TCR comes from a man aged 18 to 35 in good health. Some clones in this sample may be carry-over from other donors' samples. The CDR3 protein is CASSRYMTTGSGYEQYF. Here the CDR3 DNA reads TGTGCCAGCAGCCGATATATGACCACAGGGAGCGGGTACGAGCAGTACTTC.